A selection of T cell receptor beta chains follows, all from one sample in a study of T cells in localized non-small cell lung cancer. Here immunoSEQ multiplex PCR was the method, and the copy in TCRdb shows in-frame clones only, minus some. The table includes some 41,000 clones, 90% to 95% detected once. The sequences come from PBMCs, collected before any cancer treatment. The source of these receptors is a woman between 35 and 75 years old with stage II lung adenocarcinoma. CDR3s include the opening cysteine and the closing phenylalanine or tryptophan.

v_gene	j_gene	CDR3aa
TRBV10-1	TRBJ2-1	CASSETDRDPSYNEQFF
TRBV5-4	TRBJ2-5	CASSLRLLGLAGQETQYF
TRBV27	TRBJ2-5	CASSLIRASGSKLETQYF
TRBV29-1	TRBJ2-7	CSVVGPREQYF
TRBV5-5	TRBJ2-5	CASSFTGLGGETQYF
TRBV18	TRBJ2-1	CASSASGGYNEQFF
TRBV29-1	TRBJ2-3	CSVVVAGEPDTQYF
TRBV5-1	TRBJ2-1	CASSLEGRDYNEQFF
TRBV5-1	TRBJ2-6	CASSISGQTGANVLTF
TRBV5-4	TRBJ1-5	CASSFGTGSQPQHF
TRBV2	TRBJ1-2	CASSGVLDSIGYTF
TRBV28	TRBJ1-5	CASSLWQASNQPQHF
TRBV5-6	TRBJ2-1	CASSGEGSSYNEQFF